The clone carrying this TCR beta chain was recorded many times. The antigen is not known. Under the authors' procedure: The study took CDR3 differences across clinicopathological groups and made a distant-metastasis classifier for papillary thyroid cancer from them. With MiXCR, TCRdb reprocessed the PCR reads. It is TCRdb's table, rather than the study itself, that gives the V and J calls and clone size. The sample lists 30,000 to 35,000 clones, around 16% seen once, with around 19% in the top ten. All patients were untreated before thyroid surgery. The data were obtained in a study of metastatic and nonmetastatic thyroid tumors. In the study overall: Across peripheral blood and tumor or nodule tissue samples taken from malignant and benign thyroid patients, the repertoires were compared with one another.

Findings of the study overall: Patients with malignant thyroid tumors reportedly had significantly higher TCR beta diversity than those with benign nodules, in blood and tumor.

The V and J ends lost 8 bases and 5 bases respectively, with 12 bases between them. There are 13 residues in the CDR3. In germline, CDR1 is SNHLY, CDR2 FYNNEI. The receptor comes from a male donor with papillary thyroid cancer or a benign thyroid nodule (not recorded which). Some clones in this sample may be carry-over from other donors' samples. Sequencing used blood. The rearrangement joins TRBV2 to TRBJ1-4; tentative D call: TRBD1 (6 bases). CDR3 in amino acids: CASGWTDNEKLFF. Written as DNA, the CDR3 is TGTGCCAGCGGGTGGACAGACAATGAAAAACTGTTTTTT.